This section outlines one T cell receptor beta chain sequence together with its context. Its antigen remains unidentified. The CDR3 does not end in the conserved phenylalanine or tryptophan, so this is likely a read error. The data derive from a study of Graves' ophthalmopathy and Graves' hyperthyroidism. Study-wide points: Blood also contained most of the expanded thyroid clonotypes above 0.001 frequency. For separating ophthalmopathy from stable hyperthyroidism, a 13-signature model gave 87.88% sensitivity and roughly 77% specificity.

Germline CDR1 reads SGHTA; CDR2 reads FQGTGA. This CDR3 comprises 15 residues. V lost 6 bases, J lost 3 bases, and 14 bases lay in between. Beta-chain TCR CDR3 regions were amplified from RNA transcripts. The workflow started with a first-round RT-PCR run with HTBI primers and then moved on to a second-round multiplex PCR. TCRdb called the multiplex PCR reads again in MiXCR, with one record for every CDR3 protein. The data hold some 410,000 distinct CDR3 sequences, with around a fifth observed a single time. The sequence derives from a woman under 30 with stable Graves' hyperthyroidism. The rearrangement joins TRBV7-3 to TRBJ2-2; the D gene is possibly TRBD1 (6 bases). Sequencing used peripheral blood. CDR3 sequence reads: CASSQTGSHTGELFV. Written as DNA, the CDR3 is TGTGCCAGCAGTCAAACAGGGTCGCACACCGGGGAGCTGTTTGTT.